The subject of this entry is one T cell receptor (beta chain). The antigen remains undetermined. This CDR3 is missing its conserved last phenylalanine or tryptophan, likely due to a read error. This sample is drawn from a study of post-analysis software for immune sequencing data. Study-level background: Disease trajectories encompassed relapsing-remitting, secondary progressive and progressive-relapsing multiple sclerosis.

From germline, CDR1 is MNHEY and CDR2 SVGAGI. This CDR3 spans 13 amino acids. V lost 0 bases and J 8 bases, leaving 8 bases between the germline ends. Study observations and caveats: When compared against controls, multiple sclerosis patients showed significantly lower normalized Chao1 diversity. The study found TRBV5-6, TRBV5-1 and TRBV20-1 among about five TRBV segments more frequent in patients than controls.

TCR beta cDNA libraries included unique molecular identifiers. TCRdb independently ran MiXCR on the PCR reads; one entry per CDR3 protein. This table has roughly 800,000 distinct CDR3 sequences, around 46% appearing once. This receptor was taken from a girl between 5 and 17 years old with multiple sclerosis. The genes are TRBV6-5 and TRBJ1-5; tentative D call: TRBD1 (6 bases). Material for sequencing was blood. For the CDR3, the DNA is TGTGCCAGCAGTTACTCGAGGGGGAAGCCCCAGCATGTT. It translates to CASSYSRGKPQHV.